Listed here are 14 T cell receptor beta chains from one sample, sequenced in a study of T cell repertoires in cytomegalovirus infection. TCRdb re-called the reads through MiXCR, storing one row per CDR3 protein. The data hold hundreds of thousands of distinct CDR3 sequences, with 25% to 40% observed a single time. Antigens of these TCRs are unknown. The specimen was cultured CD8+ T cells from PBMCs, collected from culture after CMV antigen stimulation. The receptors come from a human donor in good health (CMV status not recorded). Some clones in this sample may be carry-over from other donors' samples.

The genes are TRBV27 and TRBJ2-2; D ambiguous. V was trimmed by 9 bases and J by 3 bases, leaving 14 bases between them. The germline gives CDR1 MNHEY, CDR2 SMNVEV (reference sequence). The CDR3 spans 14 residues. The CDR3 protein is CASSGAGYTGELFF. CDR3 sequence (DNA): TGTGCCAGTAGTGGAGCAGGATACACCGGGGAGCTGTTTTTT.

This chain links TRBV7-9 with TRBJ1-6, with D perhaps matching TRBD1 (6 bases). The CDR3 runs to 14 residues. Germline CDR1 and CDR2: SEHNR and FQNEAQ (reference sequence). The germline V and J ends were trimmed by 2 bases and 7 bases, with 9 bases remaining between them. CDR3 in amino acids: CASSLSQGNSPLHF. CDR3 DNA sequence: TGTGCCAGCAGCTTATCGCAGGGGAATTCACCCCTCCACTTT.

This rearrangement joins TRBV6-2 or TRBV6-3 to TRBJ1-5, with TRBD1 identical over 9 bases. The germline gives CDR1 MNHEY, CDR2 SVGEGT. With 6 bases clipped from V and 6 bases from J, the junction kept 3 bases outside the gene matches. CDR3 size: 13 residues. The CDR3 region has the DNA TGTGCCAGCAGCGGACAGGGGATTCAGCCCCAGCATTTT. It is translated as CASSGQGIQPQHF.

This clonotype has just a few counts. This chain uses TRBV20-1 with TRBJ2-1, with a weak D call TRBD2 (7 bases). V was clipped by 4 bases and J by 4 bases, with 17 bases between them. Germline V gives CDR1 DFQATT, CDR2 SNEGSKA (reference sequence). This CDR3 spans 15 amino acids. This chain's CDR3 is CSATVGRGPYNEQFF. The CDR3 region has the DNA TGCAGTGCTACCGTCGGGCGGGGGCCTTACAATGAGCAGTTCTTC.

V and J are TRBV5-4 and TRBJ1-1; unclear D gene. Germline V CDR1 and CDR2: SGHNT, YYREEE (reference sequence). V was shortened by 1 base and J by 0 bases, with 16 bases between the two germline ends. CDR3 length equals 17 residues. The CDR3 region is CASSLKRERPMNTEAFF. The CDR3 DNA is TGTGCCAGCAGCTTGAAGCGTGAGCGACCCATGAACACTGAAGCTTTCTTT. The full variable domain, in which reference TRBV5-4 and TRBJ1-1 provide the parts outside the CDR3, is ETGVTQSPTHLIKTRGQQVTLRCSSQSGHNTVSWYQQALGQGPQFIFQYYREEENGRGNFPPRFSGLQFPNYSSELNVNALELDDSALYLCASSLKRERPMNTEAFFGQGTRLTVV.

The chain couples TRBV4-3 to TRBJ2-2; D possibly corresponds to TRBD1 (6 bases). This CDR3 contains 17 residues. The germline V gene encodes CDR1 LGHNA and CDR2 YSLEER. Trimming left V 3 bases short and J 1 base short, with 15 bases between. The DNA of the CDR3 is TGCGCCAGCAGCCATGGATCCGGGACATTGAACACCGGGGAGCTGTTTTTT. It is translated as CASSHGSGTLNTGELFF.

This clonotype was picked up a small number of times. The V call is TRBV7-3, the J call TRBJ2-5; 9 positions agree with TRBD2. V trimming: 5 bases; J trimming: 7 bases; junction bases outside the gene matches: 5. Germline loops: CDR1 SGHTA, CDR2 FQGTGA. The CDR3 is 13 residues long. The CDR3 loop reads CASSPQRGATQYF. The CDR3 region has the DNA TGTGCCAGCAGCCCACAGCGGGGGGCGACCCAGTACTTC.

This clonotype was detected only a few times. The V call is TRBV6-1, the J call TRBJ2-1; tentatively, D is TRBD2 (5 bases). This CDR3 region has 17 residues. Trimming cost V 5 bases and J 7 bases, with 24 bases left between them. Germline V gene data show CDR1 as MNHNS and CDR2 as SASEGT. CDR3 protein: CASSPRVDSYYSNEQFF. For the CDR3, the DNA is TGTGCCAGCAGTCCCCGGGTGGACTCCTACTATTCGAATGAGCAGTTCTTC.

This chain links TRBV6-5 with TRBJ2-7; 7 bases line up with TRBD1. The junction had 12 bases not matched to a gene; V was cut back by 6 bases and J by 1 base. Germline CDR1 is MNHEY and CDR2 is SVGAGI. CDR3 length: 16 residues. Here the CDR3 reads CASRLQTSTGSYEQYF. The CDR3 DNA reads as TGTGCCAGCAGGTTACAAACGTCGACAGGGTCCTACGAGCAGTACTTC.

V is TRBV27 and J is TRBJ1-4; D not resolved. Germline V gene sequence: CDR1 MNHEY, CDR2 SMNVEV (reference sequence). The CDR3 loop spans 14 amino acids. The V end lost 4 bases, the J end lost 2 bases, and 8 bases lay between the germline ends. The CDR3 DNA reads TGTGCCAGCAGTTCCCATTATACTAATGAAAAACTGTTTTTT. It translates to CASSSHYTNEKLFF.

The chain combines TRBV29-1 with TRBJ1-4; possible D gene TRBD1, 5 bases. The CDR3 consists of 14 residues. Germline V gene data show CDR1 as SQVTM and CDR2 as ANQGSEA. V was trimmed by 4 bases and J by 8 bases, leaving 17 bases between them. The CDR3, as DNA: TGCAGCGTTGGGAATGGGGGTGGATACGAAAAACTGTTTTTT. Translating gives CSVGNGGGYEKLFF. Full variable domain (remainder filled in from reference TRBV29-1 and TRBJ1-4): SAVISQKPSRDICQRGTSLTIQCQVDSQVTMMFWYRQQPGQSLTLIATANQGSEATYESGFVIDKFPISRPNLTFSTLTVSNMSPEDSSIYLCSVGNGGGYEKLFFGSGTQLSVL.

The chain recombines TRBV5-4 with TRBJ1-1, with 10 positions matching TRBD1. This CDR3 is 14 amino acids long. Per germline, CDR1 SGHNT and CDR2 YYREEE (reference sequence). V shed 5 bases and J 3 bases; nucleotides not matched to a gene: 4. The CDR3 reads CASRVDRGDTEAFF. For the CDR3, the DNA is TGTGCCAGCAGGGTGGACAGGGGGGACACTGAAGCTTTCTTT.

The chain carries TRBV7-3 and TRBJ2-5; D is unclear. V lost 3 bases and J 5 bases, leaving 10 bases between the germline ends. Germline V gene lookup returns CDR1 SGHTA and CDR2 FQGTGA. The CDR3 has 13 amino acids. CDR3 amino acids: CASSFTVGETQYF. CDR3 DNA: TGTGCCAGCAGCTTCACCGTCGGGGAGACCCAGTACTTC.

V is TRBV5-1 and J is TRBJ2-7; 7 positions agree with TRBD1. The CDR3 is 15 amino acids. Trimming cost V 4 bases and J 4 bases; bases outside gene matches: 11. Germline values: CDR1 SGHRS, CDR2 YFSETQ. In DNA form, the CDR3 reads TGCGCCAGCAGCCCCGTGCAGGGGGTAAGTTACGAGCAGTACTTC. This translates into CASSPVQGVSYEQYF.